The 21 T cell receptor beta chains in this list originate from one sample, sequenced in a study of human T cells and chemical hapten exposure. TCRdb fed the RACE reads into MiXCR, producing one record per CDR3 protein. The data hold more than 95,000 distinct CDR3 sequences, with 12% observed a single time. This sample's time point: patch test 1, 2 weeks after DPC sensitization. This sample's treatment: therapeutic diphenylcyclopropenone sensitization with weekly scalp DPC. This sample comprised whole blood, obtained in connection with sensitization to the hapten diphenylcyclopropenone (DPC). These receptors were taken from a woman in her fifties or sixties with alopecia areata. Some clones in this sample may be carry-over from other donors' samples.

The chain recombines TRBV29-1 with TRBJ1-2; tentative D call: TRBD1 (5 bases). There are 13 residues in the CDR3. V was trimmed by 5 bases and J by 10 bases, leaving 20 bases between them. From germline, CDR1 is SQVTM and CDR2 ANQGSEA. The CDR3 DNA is TGCAGCGTTCTACCGGGACTAGAGCAGGCCTACACCTTC. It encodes CSVLPGLEQAYTF. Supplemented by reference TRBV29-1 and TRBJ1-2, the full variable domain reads SAVISQKPSRDICQRGTSLTIQCQVDSQVTMMFWYRQQPGQSLTLIATANQGSEATYESGFVIDKFPISRPNLTFSTLTVSNMSPEDSSIYLCSVLPGLEQAYTFGSGTRLTVV.

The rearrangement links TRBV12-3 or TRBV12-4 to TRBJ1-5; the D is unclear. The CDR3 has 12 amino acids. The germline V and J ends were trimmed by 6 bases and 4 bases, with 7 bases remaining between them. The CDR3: CASSRLNQPQHF. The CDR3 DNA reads TGTGCCAGCAGCCGACTGAATCAGCCCCAGCATTTT.

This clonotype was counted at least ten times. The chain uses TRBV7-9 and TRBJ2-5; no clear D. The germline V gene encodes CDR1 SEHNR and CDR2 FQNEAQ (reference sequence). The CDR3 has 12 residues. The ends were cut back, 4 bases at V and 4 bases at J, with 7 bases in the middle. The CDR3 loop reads CASSSVGETQYF. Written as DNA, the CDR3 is TGTGCCAGCAGCTCGGTAGGAGAGACCCAGTACTTC.

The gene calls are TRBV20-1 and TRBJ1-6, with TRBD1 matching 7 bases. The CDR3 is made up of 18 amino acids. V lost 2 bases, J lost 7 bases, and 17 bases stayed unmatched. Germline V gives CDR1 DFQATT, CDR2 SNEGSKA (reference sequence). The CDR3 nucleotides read TGCAGTGCTAGACGACTAGACGAGAGGGGGCTGGAAAATTCACCCCTCCACTTT. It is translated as CSARRLDERGLENSPLHF.

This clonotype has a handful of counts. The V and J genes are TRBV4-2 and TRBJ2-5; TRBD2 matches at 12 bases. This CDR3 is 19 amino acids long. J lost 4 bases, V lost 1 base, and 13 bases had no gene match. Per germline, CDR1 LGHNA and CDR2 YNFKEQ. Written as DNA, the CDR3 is TGTGCCAGCAGCCAAGTTCCCTCCGGTGGGGGACTAGCGGGAGAGACCCAGTACTTC. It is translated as CASSQVPSGGGLAGETQYF.

CDR3 DNA sequence: TGTGCCAGCTCACCAGAATTTAACTATGGCTACACCTTC. Amino acid sequence: CASSPEFNYGYTF. V usage is TRBV18 and J usage is TRBJ1-2; unclear D gene. Trimming took 2 bases from V and 1 from J, leaving 5 bases between them. Per the germline V gene, CDR1 is KGHSH and CDR2 is LQKENI. The length of the CDR3 is 13 residues.

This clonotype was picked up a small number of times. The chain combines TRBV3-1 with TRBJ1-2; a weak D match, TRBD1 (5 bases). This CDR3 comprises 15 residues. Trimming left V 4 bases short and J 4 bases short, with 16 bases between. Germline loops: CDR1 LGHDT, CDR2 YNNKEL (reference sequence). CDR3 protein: CASSRAGQASYGYTF. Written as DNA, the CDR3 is TGTGCCAGCAGCCGCGCGGGGCAGGCGAGCTATGGCTACACCTTC.

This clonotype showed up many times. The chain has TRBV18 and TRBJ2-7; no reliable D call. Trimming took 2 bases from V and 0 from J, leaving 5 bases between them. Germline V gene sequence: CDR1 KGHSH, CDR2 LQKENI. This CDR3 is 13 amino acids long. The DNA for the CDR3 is TGTGCCAGCTCACCAGCCGGCTCCTACGAGCAGTACTTC. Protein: CASSPAGSYEQYF.

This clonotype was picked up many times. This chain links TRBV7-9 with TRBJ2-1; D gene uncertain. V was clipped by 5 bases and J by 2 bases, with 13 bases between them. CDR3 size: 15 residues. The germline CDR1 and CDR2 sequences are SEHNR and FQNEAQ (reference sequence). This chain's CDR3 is CASSPPLSTYNEQFF. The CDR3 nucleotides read TGTGCCAGCAGCCCCCCCCTCTCAACCTACAATGAGCAGTTCTTC.

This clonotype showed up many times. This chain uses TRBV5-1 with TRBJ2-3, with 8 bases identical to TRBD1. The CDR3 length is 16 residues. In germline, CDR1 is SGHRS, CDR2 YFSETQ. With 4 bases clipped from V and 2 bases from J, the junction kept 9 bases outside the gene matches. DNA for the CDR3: TGCGCCAGCAGCCCTGGACAGGGCAGGACCACAGATACGCAGTATTTT. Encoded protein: CASSPGQGRTTDTQYF. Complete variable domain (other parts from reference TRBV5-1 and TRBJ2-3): KAGVTQTPRYLIKTRGQQVTLSCSPISGHRSVSWYQQTPGQGLQFLFEYFSETQRNKGNFPGRFSGRQFSNSRSEMNVSTLELGDSALYLCASSPGQGRTTDTQYFGPGTRLTVL.

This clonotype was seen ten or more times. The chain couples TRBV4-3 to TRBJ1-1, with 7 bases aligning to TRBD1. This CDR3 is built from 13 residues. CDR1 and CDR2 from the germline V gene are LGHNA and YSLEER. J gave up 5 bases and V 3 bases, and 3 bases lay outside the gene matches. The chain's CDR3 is CASSHDRATEAFF. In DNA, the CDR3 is TGCGCCAGCAGCCACGACAGGGCTACTGAAGCTTTCTTT.

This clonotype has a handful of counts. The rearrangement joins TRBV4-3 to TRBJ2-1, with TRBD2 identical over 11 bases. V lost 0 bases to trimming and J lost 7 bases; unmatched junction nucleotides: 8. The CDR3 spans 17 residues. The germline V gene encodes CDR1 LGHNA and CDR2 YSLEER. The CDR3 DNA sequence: TGCGCCAGCAGCCAAGAAATTACTAGCGGGGGACTAAATGAGCAGTTCTTC. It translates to CASSQEITSGGLNEQFF.

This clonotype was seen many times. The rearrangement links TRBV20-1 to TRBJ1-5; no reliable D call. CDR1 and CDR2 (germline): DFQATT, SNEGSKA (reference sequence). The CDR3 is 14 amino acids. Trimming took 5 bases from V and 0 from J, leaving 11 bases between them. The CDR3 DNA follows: TGCAGTGCTGGCGGGAGTCATAGCAATCAGCCCCAGCATTTT. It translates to CSAGGSHSNQPQHF.

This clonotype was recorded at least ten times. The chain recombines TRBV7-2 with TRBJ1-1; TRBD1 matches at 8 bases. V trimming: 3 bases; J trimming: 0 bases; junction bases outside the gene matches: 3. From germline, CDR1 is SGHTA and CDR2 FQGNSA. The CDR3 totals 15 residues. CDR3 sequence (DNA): TGTGCCAGCAGCTTTGGACAGGGCCTGAACACTGAAGCTTTCTTT. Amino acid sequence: CASSFGQGLNTEAFF.

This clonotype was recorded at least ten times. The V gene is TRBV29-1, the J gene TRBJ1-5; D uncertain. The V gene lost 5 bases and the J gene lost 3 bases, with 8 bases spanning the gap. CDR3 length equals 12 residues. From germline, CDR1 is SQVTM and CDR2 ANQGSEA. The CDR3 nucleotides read TGCAGCGTTCAAAAGGACAATCAGCCCCAGCATTTT. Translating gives CSVQKDNQPQHF. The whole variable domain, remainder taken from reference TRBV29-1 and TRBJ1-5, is SAVISQKPSRDICQRGTSLTIQCQVDSQVTMMFWYRQQPGQSLTLIATANQGSEATYESGFVIDKFPISRPNLTFSTLTVSNMSPEDSSIYLCSVQKDNQPQHFGDGTRLSIL.

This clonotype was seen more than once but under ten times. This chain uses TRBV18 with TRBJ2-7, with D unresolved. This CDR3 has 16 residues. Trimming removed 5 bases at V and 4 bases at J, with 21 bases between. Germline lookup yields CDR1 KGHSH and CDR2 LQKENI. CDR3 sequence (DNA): TGTGCCAGCTCAGGTCTCTCCCCCGCCTTCATTTACGAGCAGTACTTC. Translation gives CASSGLSPAFIYEQYF.

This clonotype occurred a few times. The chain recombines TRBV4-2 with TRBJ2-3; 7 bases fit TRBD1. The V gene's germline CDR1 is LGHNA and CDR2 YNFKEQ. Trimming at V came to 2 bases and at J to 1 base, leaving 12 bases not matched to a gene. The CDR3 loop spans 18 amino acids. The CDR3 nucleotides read TGTGCCAGCAGCCAACTAGCCTCCGGAGACAGGGGCACAGATACGCAGTATTTT. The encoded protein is CASSQLASGDRGTDTQYF.

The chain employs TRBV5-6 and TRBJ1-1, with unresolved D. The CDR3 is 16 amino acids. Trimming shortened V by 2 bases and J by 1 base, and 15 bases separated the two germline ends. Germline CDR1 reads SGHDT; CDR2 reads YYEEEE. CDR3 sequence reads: CASSFLGRNENTEAFF. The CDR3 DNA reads TGTGCCAGCAGCTTTCTTGGCAGAAACGAGAACACTGAAGCTTTCTTT.

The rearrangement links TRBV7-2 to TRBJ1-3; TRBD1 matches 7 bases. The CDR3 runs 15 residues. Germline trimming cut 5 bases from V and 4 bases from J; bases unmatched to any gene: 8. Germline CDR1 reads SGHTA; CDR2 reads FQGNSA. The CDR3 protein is CASSGGGTAGNTIYF. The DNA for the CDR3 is TGTGCCAGCAGCGGAGGGGGGACAGCGGGAAACACCATATATTTT.

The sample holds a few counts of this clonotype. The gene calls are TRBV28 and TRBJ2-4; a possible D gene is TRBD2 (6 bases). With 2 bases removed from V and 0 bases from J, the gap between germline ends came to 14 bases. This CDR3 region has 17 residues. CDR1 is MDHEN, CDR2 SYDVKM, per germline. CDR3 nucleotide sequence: TGTGCCAGCAGTTTAGCGGGGAATCCGCTAGCCAAAAACATTCAGTACTTC. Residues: CASSLAGNPLAKNIQYF. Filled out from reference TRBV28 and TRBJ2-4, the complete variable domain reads DVKVTQSSRYLVKRTGEKVFLECVQDMDHENMFWYRQDPGLGLRLIYFSYDVKMKEKGDIPEGYSVSREKKERFSLILESASTNQTSMYLCASSLAGNPLAKNIQYFGAGTRLSVL.

The DNA of the CDR3 is TGTGCCAGCAGCTTGTCCGCGACCACCTACGAGCAGTACTTC. Its translation is CASSLSATTYEQYF. The chain couples TRBV7-9 to TRBJ2-7; unclear D gene. Germline CDR1 SEHNR, CDR2 FQNEAQ (reference sequence). V was pared by 3 bases and J by 2 bases, with 11 bases between. The CDR3 is 14 amino acids.